Below are 30 T cell receptor beta chains sequenced from a single sample in a study of blood T cell repertoires in COVID-19. TCRdb's copy holds only in-frame clones and misses some; the assay was immunoSEQ multiplex PCR. The sample has roughly 62,000 clones, 80% to 95% seen once. The sample consisted of peripheral blood. The receptors were sampled from a human donor in a cohort sampled during active COVID-19.

The table lists this clone with a count of one. The chain has TRBV7-2 and TRBJ2-2; possible D gene TRBD1, 6 bases. Germline V gene data show CDR1 as SGHTA and CDR2 as FQGNSA. The CDR3 contains 15 residues. V dropped 6 bases and J dropped 5 bases, with 16 bases sitting between them. The CDR3 loop reads CASRKDSPRTGELFF. In nucleotides, the CDR3 is TGTGCCAGCAGAAAGGACAGTCCCAGAACCGGGGAGCTGTTTTTT.

The rearrangement links TRBV11-2 to TRBJ2-5; 9 nucleotides agree with TRBD2. Unmatched junction bases numbered 9, after V lost 3 bases and J lost 4 bases. This CDR3 spans 16 amino acids. Per the germline V gene, CDR1 is SGHAT and CDR2 is FQNNGV. CDR3 in amino acids: CASSFLSSGRGETQYF. The DNA of the CDR3 is TGTGCCAGCAGCTTCCTGAGTAGCGGGAGAGGAGAGACCCAGTACTTC.

The rearrangement uses TRBV9 and TRBJ2-2, with D possibly being TRBD2 (5 bases). The CDR3 totals 15 residues. Germline V lookup: CDR1 SGDLS, CDR2 YYNGEE. V lost 0 bases, J lost 5 bases, and 11 bases lay in between. The chain's CDR3 is CASSVAGERTGELFF. The CDR3 DNA sequence: TGTGCCAGCAGCGTAGCTGGGGAGAGGACCGGGGAGCTGTTTTTT.

The V gene is TRBV28, the J gene TRBJ2-5, with D hard to call. The CDR3 is made up of 10 amino acids. V lost 5 bases to trimming and J lost 5 bases, with 3 bases between them. Looked up from germline, CDR1 is MDHEN and CDR2 is SYDVKM. The CDR3 loop reads CASSAETQYF. CDR3 DNA sequence: TGTGCCAGCAGTGCGGAGACCCAGTACTTC.

The V gene is TRBV5-1, the J gene TRBJ2-3, with 8 bases that match TRBD2. From germline, CDR1 is SGHRS and CDR2 YFSETQ. After removal of 5 bases from V and 4 bases from J, the junction contained 18 bases not matched to a gene. The CDR3 is made up of 18 amino acids. The CDR3 sequence is CASRFVTSGPGEPDTQYF. DNA of the CDR3: TGCGCCAGCAGGTTTGTAACTAGCGGACCCGGAGAACCAGATACGCAGTATTTT.

The chain combines TRBV7-3 with TRBJ1-1; weak D call: TRBD1 (5 bases). This CDR3 spans 13 amino acids. V gave up 5 bases and J gave up 3 bases, with 10 bases separating them. CDR1 and CDR2 (germline): SGHTA, FQGTGA. This CDR3 is CASSRDRDTEAFF. The CDR3 DNA reads TGTGCCAGCAGCCGTGACAGAGACACTGAAGCTTTCTTT.

The V and J genes are TRBV7-2 and TRBJ1-6; TRBD1 agrees at 9 bases. The CDR3 has 16 amino acids. V trimming: 4 bases; J trimming: 7 bases; junction bases outside the gene matches: 8. From germline, CDR1 is SGHTA and CDR2 FQGNSA. The CDR3 reads CASSSPQGARNSPLHF. CDR3 nucleotide sequence: TGTGCCAGCAGCTCACCACAGGGGGCGCGGAATTCACCCCTCCACTTT.

The chain has TRBV28 and TRBJ1-3, with D maybe TRBD1 (6 bases). From germline, CDR1 is MDHEN and CDR2 SYDVKM. The CDR3 consists of 16 residues. Trimming stripped 6 bases from V and 7 bases from J, with 22 bases between. This chain's CDR3 is CASSFGIARGRNTIYF. As DNA, the CDR3 is TGTGCCAGCAGCTTTGGGATTGCCAGGGGTCGGAACACCATATATTTT.

This chain connects TRBV7-2 to TRBJ2-3, with a weak D call TRBD2 (5 bases). The CDR3 is 14 residues long. CDR1 is SGHTA, CDR2 FQGNSA, per germline. The ends were cut back, 5 bases at V and 4 bases at J, with 13 bases in the middle. This CDR3 reads CASSPPTRADTQYF. CDR3 bases: TGTGCCAGCAGCCCCCCCACGAGGGCAGATACGCAGTATTTT.

The CDR3 DNA follows: TGTGCCTGGAGCGGGGGCGGGGGGATAGATACGCAGTATTTT. Amino acids: CAWSGGGGIDTQYF. The chain is built from TRBV30 and TRBJ2-3; 8 positions agree with TRBD2. V trimming: 3 bases; J trimming: 5 bases; junction bases outside the gene matches: 7. From germline, CDR1 is GTSNPN and CDR2 SVGIG (reference sequence). This CDR3 has 14 residues.

The chain recombines TRBV20-1 with TRBJ2-7; D not certain. V was trimmed by 5 bases and J by 7 bases, leaving 12 bases between them. CDR1 is DFQATT and CDR2 is SNEGSKA in the germline V gene (reference sequence). The CDR3 is 11 amino acids. The CDR3 DNA is TGCAGTGCTTCGGGTGCGCGGGAGCAGTACTTC. This gives the protein CSASGAREQYF.

This clone has just a few counts. The rearrangement links TRBV4-1 to TRBJ1-5; 8 nucleotides align to TRBD1. The junction had 1 base not matched to a gene; V was cut back by 5 bases and J by 1 base. The germline V gene has CDR1 MGHRA and CDR2 YSYEKL. This CDR3 is 14 amino acids long. DNA for the CDR3: TGCGCCAGCAGCTGGGACAGGAGCAATCAGCCCCAGCATTTT. Its translation: CASSWDRSNQPQHF.

V and J are TRBV11-2 and TRBJ2-7; maybe TRBD2 (6 bases). CDR1 and CDR2 from the germline V gene are SGHAT and FQNNGV. Deletions cut 3 bases from V and 4 bases from J, with 16 bases between. The CDR3 consists of 15 residues. CDR3 nucleotide sequence: TGTGCCAGCAGCTTTTATGGGAGGTCGAGTTACGAGCAGTACTTC. It is translated as CASSFYGRSSYEQYF.

J is TRBJ2-1 and V is TRBV24-1; 9 positions agree with TRBD1. Germline CDR1 KGHDR, CDR2 SFDVKD. The CDR3 consists of 14 residues. V shed 9 bases and J 7 bases; nucleotides not matched to a gene: 9. In DNA form, the CDR3 reads TGTGCCACCGGGAGAGGACAGGGGAGGAATGAGCAGTTCTTC. Protein: CATGRGQGRNEQFF.

V gene TRBV20-1 combines with J gene TRBJ2-3, with D hard to call. Germline assignment: CDR1 DFQATT and CDR2 SNEGSKA (reference sequence). The CDR3 has 11 residues. CDR3 in DNA: TGCAGCACATCTCGCACAGATACGCAGTATTTT. Translated, it gives CSTSRTDTQYF.

The rearrangement joins TRBV12-5 to TRBJ1-1; the D is unclear. The CDR3 contains 12 residues. Germline assignment: CDR1 LGHNT and CDR2 FRNRAP. V was trimmed by 7 bases and J by 1 base, leaving 7 bases between them. CDR3 sequence reads: CASALGNTEAFF. The CDR3 DNA sequence: TGTGCTAGTGCCCTCGGGAACACTGAAGCTTTCTTT.

The V call is TRBV25-1, the J call TRBJ2-1; TRBD2 agrees at 7 bases. The CDR3 has 14 amino acids. Germline values: CDR1 MGHDK, CDR2 SYGVNS. With 2 bases clipped from V and 4 bases from J, the junction kept 2 bases outside the gene matches. CDR3 bases: TGTGCCAGCAGTGAAAGGGAGGGATACAATGAGCAGTTCTTC. This sequence encodes CASSEREGYNEQFF.

The V and J genes are TRBV25-1 and TRBJ1-1; 7 nucleotides match TRBD1. CDR3 length: 15 amino acids. From germline, CDR1 is MGHDK and CDR2 SYGVNS. V lost 0 bases and J lost 5; bases outside the gene matches: 6. The CDR3: CASSEYQGGRTEAFF. The CDR3 nucleotides read TGTGCCAGCAGTGAATATCAGGGGGGCCGAACTGAAGCTTTCTTT.

In this sample, this clone turned up once. This rearrangement joins TRBV19 to TRBJ2-3, with 7 bases identical to TRBD2. The CDR3 sequence is 15 residues long. V lost 4 bases to trimming and J lost 1 base; unmatched junction nucleotides: 5. Germline CDR1 is LNHDA and CDR2 is SQIVND (reference sequence). DNA for the CDR3: TGTGCCAGTAGTACTGGGGGAGGGGGCACAGATACGCAGTATTTT. Translating it yields CASSTGGGGTDTQYF.

As to this clone: One end of the junction is discordant with germline, which a read error may explain. The chain recombines TRBV24-1 with TRBJ2-3; 7 bases are a match to TRBD2. The CDR3 length is 13 residues. Germline loops: CDR1 KGHDR, CDR2 SFDVKD. CDR3 sequence: CATSAGSTNTQYF. CDR3 sequence (DNA): TGTGCCACTTCAGCGGGATCCACAAATACGCAGTATTTT.

This rearrangement joins TRBV9 to TRBJ2-3; 8 bases agree with TRBD2. Germline-derived CDR1 and CDR2 are SGDLS and YYNGEE. Trimming took 3 bases from V and 2 from J; bases not matched to a gene: 8. The CDR3 has 16 amino acids. DNA for the CDR3: TGTGCCAGCAGCGAAAATGAGCGGGGGTCCACAGATACGCAGTATTTT. Protein sequence: CASSENERGSTDTQYF.

This clone was counted only a few times. This chain joins TRBV27 and TRBJ2-2, with unresolved D. Looked up from germline, CDR1 is MNHEY and CDR2 is SMNVEV (reference sequence). Deletions cut 4 bases from V and 0 bases from J, with 15 bases between. The CDR3 has 17 residues. CDR3: CASSSRPFSANTGELFF. The CDR3 nucleotides are TGTGCCAGCAGTTCCCGTCCTTTCAGCGCGAACACCGGGGAGCTGTTTTTT.

The rearrangement links TRBV7-8 to TRBJ1-1; D not certain. The germline V and J ends were trimmed by 5 bases and 10 bases, with 14 bases remaining between them. Germline assignment: CDR1 SGHVS and CDR2 FQNEAQ. CDR3 length equals 12 residues. The CDR3 region is CASSPSRVGAFF. As DNA, the CDR3 is TGTGCCAGCAGCCCCTCACGGGTTGGAGCTTTCTTT.

V usage is TRBV19 and J usage is TRBJ2-1; 12 positions match TRBD2. This CDR3 has 15 residues. Germline V gene sequence: CDR1 LNHDA, CDR2 SQIVND (reference sequence). The V gene end was trimmed by 4 bases and the J gene end by 6 bases; junction bases not matched to a gene: 4. CDR3 residues: CASSSTSGRSNEQFF. CDR3 sequence (DNA): TGTGCCAGTAGTAGTACTAGCGGGAGGAGCAATGAGCAGTTCTTC.

The chain carries TRBV19 and TRBJ1-1; D not certain. Germline CDR1 is LNHDA and CDR2 is SQIVND (reference sequence). Trimming left V 6 bases short and J 0 bases short, with 14 bases between. This CDR3 has 15 amino acids. In nucleotides, the CDR3 is TGTGCCAGTAGCATCCAGATGATAATGAACACTGAAGCTTTCTTT. This sequence encodes CASSIQMIMNTEAFF.

The J gene is TRBJ2-1, the V gene TRBV27; 10 bases line up with TRBD2. Germline loops: CDR1 MNHEY, CDR2 SMNVEV (reference sequence). Trimming at V came to 8 bases and at J to 7 bases, leaving 17 bases not matched to a gene. The CDR3 runs 17 residues. Written as DNA, the CDR3 is TGTGCCAGCCGGACGTCTGAAAGCGGGGGGGCATGGAATGAGCAGTTCTTC. Its protein is CASRTSESGGAWNEQFF.

The rearrangement links TRBV6-5 to TRBJ1-1, with 8 bases aligning to TRBD1. The V gene's germline CDR1 is MNHEY and CDR2 SVGAGI. V shed 4 bases and J 9 bases; nucleotides not matched to a gene: 7. The CDR3 loop spans 13 amino acids. CDR3 loop: CASSLRTGGKAFF. Written as DNA, the CDR3 is TGTGCCAGCAGTTTACGAACAGGGGGTAAAGCTTTCTTT.

The chain couples TRBV3-1 (or the pseudogene TRBV3-2) to TRBJ2-3; 11 bases agree with TRBD1. CDR1 and CDR2 from the germline V gene are LGHDT and YNNKEL (reference sequence). The CDR3 consists of 16 residues. J was trimmed by 7 bases and V by 0 bases; bases with no gene match: 6. The CDR3 region is CASSQDQGQGANTQYF. DNA for the CDR3: TGTGCCAGCAGCCAAGATCAAGGACAGGGGGCTAATACGCAGTATTTT.

This clone appeared a few times. The rearrangement joins TRBV28 to TRBJ1-5; tentatively, D is TRBD1 (6 bases). Germline loops: CDR1 MDHEN, CDR2 SYDVKM. Trimming removed 6 bases at V and 0 bases at J, with 9 bases between. This CDR3 contains 14 residues. The DNA of the CDR3 is TGTGCCAGCAGGCAGGGGAATAGCAATCAGCCCCAGCATTTT. Residues: CASRQGNSNQPQHF. Full variable domain (rest looked up from reference TRBV28 and TRBJ1-5): DVKVTQSSRYLVKRTGEKVFLECVQDMDHENMFWYRQDPGLGLRLIYFSYDVKMKEKGDIPEGYSVSREKKERFSLILESASTNQTSMYLCASRQGNSNQPQHFGDGTRLSIL.

This CDR3 reads CASSTTGESPLHF. The CDR3 DNA follows: TGTGCCAGTAGTACCACGGGGGAATCACCCCTCCACTTT. The V and J genes are TRBV19 and TRBJ1-6; possibly TRBD1 for D (5 bases). This CDR3 comprises 13 residues. V shed 4 bases and J shed 10 bases, with 11 bases lying between them. CDR1 is LNHDA and CDR2 is SQIVND in the germline V gene (reference sequence). Full variable domain (outside the CDR3, taken from reference TRBV19 and TRBJ1-6): DGGITQSPKYLFRKEGQNVTLSCEQNLNHDAMYWYRQDPGQGLRLIYYSQIVNDFQKGDIAEGYSVSREKKESFPLTVTSAQKNPTAFYLCASSTTGESPLHFGNGTRLTVT.